This T cell receptor beta chain was captured by sequencing in a study of T cells in Graves' hyperthyroidism and ophthalmopathy. The CDR3 loop spans 14 amino acids. Germline lookup yields CDR1 MNHEY and CDR2 SVGEGT. V was cut by 6 bases and J by 4 bases, with 13 bases left in between. This clonotype has at least ten counts. Researchers amplified the TCR beta CDR3 regions from RNA transcripts. First-round RT-PCR targeting the TCR CDR3 was performed with the HTBI primer set. TCRdb redid the calling of the multiplex PCR reads with MiXCR, one entry per CDR3 protein. The sample consists of a few hundred thousand distinct CDR3 sequences, about 15% of them appearing once. The diagnoses drew upon clinical symptoms, serum thyroxine and TRAb, thyroid ultrasound and orbital computed tomography.

The chain uses TRBV6-2 or TRBV6-3 and TRBJ1-5; TRBD1 might be the D (6 bases). This clonotype was sampled from a woman in her 30s with Graves' hyperthyroidism. The sample consisted of blood. This chain's CDR3 is CASRKRGVNQPQHF. The CDR3, as DNA: TGTGCCAGCAGAAAGAGGGGGGTGAATCAGCCCCAGCATTTT.